The following is a T cell receptor beta chain sequence with its context. Its target is unknown. The entry originates in a study of cytomegalovirus exposure and HLA in healthy donors. Whole-study findings and limits: Presence/absence analyses supposed approximately even sequencing depth among donors.

With 5 bases clipped from V and 6 bases from J, the junction kept 6 bases outside the gene matches. The germline gives CDR1 MNHEY, CDR2 SMNVEV (reference sequence). This CDR3 has 14 residues. The PCR used 60 Vbeta and 13 Jbeta primers. Clones were sequenced by immunoSEQ multiplex PCR, and TCRdb holds only the in-frame ones, with some missing. The sample lists 55,000 to 65,000 clones, around 80% seen once, with about 4% in the top ten. Material for sequencing was PBMCs. V and J are TRBV27 and TRBJ1-5, with TRBD1 matching over 8 bases. This clonotype originated in a middle-aged woman in good health and CMV-seronegative. Written as DNA, the CDR3 is TGTGCCAGCAGTGCTCAGGGGGCCGGTCAGCCCCAGCATTTT. As protein: CASSAQGAGQPQHF.